Here is one T cell receptor (beta chain) with its context. What it binds is unknown. This record comes from a study of T cell responses to AZD1222 COVID-19 vaccine. Study-level results: Donors were largely white British and mainly female; clonal diversity was possibly underestimated. Of spike-specific TCRs, nearly half reportedly target regions left unmutated in variants.

Trimming removed 8 bases from V and 3 bases from J; junction bases left unmatched: 2. This CDR3 is built from 13 residues. Germline lookup yields CDR1 LNHDA and CDR2 SQIVND (reference sequence). Assay: immunoSEQ multiplex PCR; the TCRdb copy retains only in-frame clones and omits some. The sample has 140,000 or so clones, approximately 85% seen once. This chain uses TRBV19 with TRBJ2-2; 8 bases align to TRBD1. The starting material was peripheral blood, obtained 28 days after the second dose of the MenACWY control vaccine. The source is an adult who received the MenACWY meningococcal vaccine as a control. The CDR3 is CASWTGYTGELFF. The DNA of the CDR3 is TGTGCCAGTTGGACAGGGTACACCGGGGAGCTGTTTTTT.